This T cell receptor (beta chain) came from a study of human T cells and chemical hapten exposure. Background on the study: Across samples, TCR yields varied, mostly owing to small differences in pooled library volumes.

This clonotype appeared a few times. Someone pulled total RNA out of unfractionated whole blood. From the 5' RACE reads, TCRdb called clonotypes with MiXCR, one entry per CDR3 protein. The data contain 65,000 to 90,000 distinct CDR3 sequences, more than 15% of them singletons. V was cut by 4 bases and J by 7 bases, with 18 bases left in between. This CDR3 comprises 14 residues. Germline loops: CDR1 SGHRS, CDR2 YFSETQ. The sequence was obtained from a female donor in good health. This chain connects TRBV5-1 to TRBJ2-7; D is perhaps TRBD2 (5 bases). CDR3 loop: CASSQDRDLWEQYF. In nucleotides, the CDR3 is TGCGCCAGCAGCCAGGACCGGGATTTGTGGGAGCAGTACTTC.